The 22 T cell receptor beta chains given below trace back to one sample, sequenced in a study of blood T cell repertoires in COVID-19. TCRdb's copy holds only in-frame clones and misses some; the assay was immunoSEQ multiplex PCR. The data contain 60,000 to 70,000 clones, roughly 90% of them singletons. Sample: peripheral blood. Every receptor here comes from a woman aged 60 to 75 with acute or convalescent COVID-19.

The V call is TRBV5-4, the J call TRBJ1-1, with a possible D match to TRBD1 (5 bases). In germline, CDR1 is SGHNT, CDR2 YYREEE (reference sequence). There are 14 residues in the CDR3. Trimming shortened V by 4 bases and J by 5 bases, and 15 bases separated the two germline ends. Here the CDR3 reads CASSQISRDTEAFF. CDR3 nucleotides: TGTGCCAGCAGCCAGATATCCAGGGATACTGAAGCTTTCTTT.

This clone was observed once. V is TRBV5-1 and J is TRBJ2-1, with 10 bases aligning to TRBD2. The trim removed 2 bases at V and 6 bases at J, leaving 5 bases unmatched. This CDR3 region has 15 residues. Germline V gene lookup returns CDR1 SGHRS and CDR2 YFSETQ. The CDR3, as DNA: TGCGCCAGCAGCTTAGGTAGCGGGGGGAGCAATGAGCAGTTCTTC. This encodes CASSLGSGGSNEQFF.

The CDR3 DNA is TGCGCCAGCAGCCAAGATCAGGATCAGCCCCAGCATTTT. Amino acids: CASSQDQDQPQHF. The gene calls are TRBV4-1 and TRBJ1-5, with D uncertain. CDR3 length equals 13 residues. The V end was cut by 0 bases, the J end by 5 bases, with 5 bases between. CDR1 is MGHRA, CDR2 YSYEKL, per germline.

This sequence joins TRBV19 and TRBJ2-7, with TRBD1 identical over 11 bases. This CDR3 contains 17 residues. V was pared by 2 bases and J by 3 bases, with 9 bases of the junction left unmatched. CDR1 and CDR2 from the germline V gene are LNHDA and SQIVND (reference sequence). This CDR3 reads CASSIWDLGTGGYEQYV. The CDR3 coding sequence is TGTGCCAGTAGTATATGGGATTTGGGGACAGGGGGCTACGAGCAGTACGTC.

The chain joins TRBV14 to TRBJ2-2; D remains unclear. The length of the CDR3 is 17 residues. Trimming removed 0 bases at V and 4 bases at J, with 15 bases between. The germline V gene has CDR1 SGHDN and CDR2 FVKESK. The CDR3 nucleotides read TGTGCCAGCAGCCAAGACCCCCCAGCGACCGCCACCGGGGAGCTGTTTTTT. As protein: CASSQDPPATATGELFF.

The J gene is TRBJ2-2, the V gene TRBV14, with 10 nucleotides matching TRBD1. The CDR3 loop spans 19 amino acids. Germline loops: CDR1 SGHDN, CDR2 FVKESK. Trimming took 0 bases from V and 0 from J; bases not matched to a gene: 7. In nucleotides, the CDR3 is TGTGCCAGCAGCCAAGAGGTTTACGGGACAGGGGCGAACACCGGGGAGCTGTTTTTT. Translated: CASSQEVYGTGANTGELFF.

J is TRBJ1-1 and V is TRBV20-1; no clear D gene. Trimming cost V 7 bases and J 1 base, with 7 bases left between them. CDR1 is DFQATT and CDR2 is SNEGSKA in the germline V gene (reference sequence). This CDR3 is built from 11 residues. CDR3 sequence reads: CSVGRNTEAFF. The CDR3 DNA reads TGCAGTGTGGGCCGGAACACTGAAGCTTTCTTT.

The chain employs TRBV7-2 and TRBJ1-2; possible D gene TRBD1, 6 bases. The V end lost 6 bases, the J end lost 2 bases, and 10 bases lay between the germline ends. The V gene's germline CDR1 is SGHTA and CDR2 FQGNSA. This CDR3 spans 13 amino acids. In nucleotides, the CDR3 is TGTGCCAGCAGTAGGACAGTAAACTATGGCTACACCTTC. This translates into CASSRTVNYGYTF.

The chain joins TRBV6-1 to TRBJ2-7; 7 bases are shared with TRBD2. This CDR3 is 17 amino acids long. In germline, CDR1 is MNHNS, CDR2 SASEGT. V dropped 2 bases and J dropped 2; count of bases not matched to a gene: 12. This CDR3 reads CASSERASGFPPYEQYV. CDR3 nucleotides: TGTGCCAGCAGTGAAAGAGCTAGCGGCTTTCCCCCCTACGAGCAGTACGTC.

J is TRBJ2-7 and V is TRBV7-9; 10 bases match TRBD2. CDR1 and CDR2 from the germline V gene are SEHNR and FQNEAQ (reference sequence). Trimming took 2 bases from V and 0 from J; bases not matched to a gene: 1. The CDR3 runs to 15 residues. The CDR3 here is CASSLRTSGSYEQYV. The CDR3 bases are TGTGCCAGCAGCTTACGGACTAGCGGCTCCTACGAGCAGTACGTC.

The J gene is TRBJ2-1, the V gene TRBV28; no clear D. Germline CDR1 reads MDHEN; CDR2 reads SYDVKM. V dropped 1 base and J dropped 4 bases, with 5 bases sitting between them. The length of the CDR3 is 13 residues. The CDR3 coding sequence is TGTGCCAGCAGTTTATTCAGTTACAATGAGCAGTTCTTC. It is translated as CASSLFSYNEQFF.

The rearrangement links TRBV21-1 to TRBJ2-5; no DNA check was done on the table's D call, TRBD1. TRBV21-1 is a recognized pseudogene. The CDR3 length is 12 residues. The CDR3 coding sequence is TGTGCCAGCGACAGGGGGCAAGAGACCCAGTACTTC. Amino acid sequence: CASDRGQETQYF.

This chain uses TRBV4-3 with TRBJ2-3, with a tentative D call TRBD2 (7 bases). V was clipped by 0 bases and J by 2 bases, with 27 bases between them. This CDR3 has 21 residues. Per the germline V gene, CDR1 is LGHNA and CDR2 is YSLEER. CDR3 in DNA: TGCGCCAGCAGCCAAGAGGGGGGGCGCGTCCCTCGGCCACCCCCCACAGATACGCAGTATTTT. It codes for CASSQEGGRVPRPPPTDTQYF.

The chain joins TRBV5-1 to TRBJ1-1, with 8 bases lining up with TRBD1. The J segment lost 3 bases and the V segment lost 2 bases, leaving 3 bases of the junction unmatched. Germline CDR1 is SGHRS and CDR2 is YFSETQ. The CDR3 is made up of 14 amino acids. CDR3 DNA: TGCGCCAGCAGCTTTGGACAGGGCTACACTGAAGCTTTCTTT. Encoded protein: CASSFGQGYTEAFF.

This chain joins TRBV27 and TRBJ2-1; 8 nucleotides align to TRBD1. Germline trimming cut 5 bases from V and 12 bases from J; bases unmatched to any gene: 12. Germline CDR1 and CDR2: MNHEY and SMNVEV (reference sequence). CDR3 size: 14 residues. DNA of the CDR3: TGTGCCAGCAGTCCCCCGGGACAGGCCTCAGGGCAGTTCTTC. Translation: CASSPPGQASGQFF.

V and J are TRBV6-5 and TRBJ1-4; the D is unclear. The CDR3 has 15 amino acids. The V gene's germline CDR1 is MNHEY and CDR2 SVGAGI. V lost 2 bases and J 0 bases, leaving 7 bases between the germline ends. The CDR3 bases are TGTGCCAGCAGTTACGACTCGCCAACTAATGAAAAACTGTTTTTT. Encoded protein: CASSYDSPTNEKLFF.

This chain links TRBV27 with TRBJ2-2; the D is unclear. This CDR3 is built from 12 residues. The V end was cut by 4 bases, the J end by 5 bases, with 5 bases between. Germline CDR1 reads MNHEY; CDR2 reads SMNVEV (reference sequence). The CDR3 DNA reads TGTGCCAGCAGTTCACTAACCGGGGAGCTGTTTTTT. The encoded protein is CASSSLTGELFF.

The chain combines TRBV3-1 (or the pseudogene TRBV3-2) with TRBJ2-1; 8 positions match TRBD1. J gave up 9 bases and V 2 bases, and 6 bases lay outside the gene matches. This CDR3 spans 14 amino acids. The germline CDR1 and CDR2 sequences are LGHDT and YNNKEL (reference sequence). The CDR3 DNA reads TGTGCCAGCAGCCAAAACCAGGGGGCAGGTGAGCAGTTCTTC. Translated, it gives CASSQNQGAGEQFF.

The CDR3 loop reads CASSEGRGEQFF. In nucleotides, the CDR3 is TGTGCCAGCAGTGAGGGGCGGGGTGAGCAGTTCTTC. The chain joins TRBV2 to TRBJ2-1, with D perhaps matching TRBD2 (6 bases). V lost 3 bases and J lost 9, with 9 bases in between. This CDR3 has 12 residues. Germline CDR1 and CDR2: SNHLY and FYNNEI.

The chain has TRBV7-6 and TRBJ2-1, with 11 bases identical to TRBD2. Germline CDR1 reads SGHVS; CDR2 reads FNYEAQ. J gave up 7 bases and V 2 bases, and 10 bases lay outside the gene matches. This CDR3 spans 17 amino acids. CDR3 region: CASSLPRLAGLRNEQFF. Here the CDR3 DNA reads TGTGCCAGCAGCTTACCCAGACTAGCGGGATTGAGGAATGAGCAGTTCTTC.

This chain connects TRBV6-2 or TRBV6-3 to TRBJ2-4; no definite D call. Trimming left V 2 bases short and J 7 bases short, with 9 bases between. CDR1 is MNHEY, CDR2 SVGEGT, per germline. The CDR3 is 13 amino acids. The CDR3 nucleotides are TGTGCCAGCAGTTACGGTAGTCTTAACATTCAGTACTTC. Its translation: CASSYGSLNIQYF.

The chain uses TRBV2 and TRBJ1-6, with D possibly TRBD1 on 5 matching bases. Germline loops: CDR1 SNHLY, CDR2 FYNNEI. This CDR3 has 13 residues. Trimming pared 6 bases from V and 10 bases from J, leaving 13 bases between. For the CDR3, the DNA is TGTGCCAGCAGAGGACACGAGGAGTCACCCCTCCACTTT. Protein sequence: CASRGHEESPLHF.